This TCR beta chain came from a study of T cell responses to AZD1222 COVID-19 vaccine. Profiled with immunoSEQ multiplex PCR; TCRdb holds only in-frame clones, not every one. The sample shows over 100,000 clones, more than 75% of them seen only once. Study-level points and caveats: White British ancestry dominated among donors, who included more females, and clonal diversity was possibly underestimated. The span of vaccine-associated CD4 TCRs extended across spike, with dominance at 160-218 and 743-854.

In regard to this clone: Its antigen remains unknown.

The receptor's source is an adult in good health. The sample consisted of peripheral blood, taken on day 0 of AZD1222 vaccination.

The CDR3 sequence is CASRGQGGRETQYF. For the CDR3, the DNA is TGTGCCAGCAGAGGACAGGGGGGGCGAGAGACCCAGTACTTC. This chain uses TRBV6-5 with TRBJ2-5, with 10 bases matching TRBD1. Per germline, CDR1 MNHEY and CDR2 SVGAGI. The junction had 5 bases not matched to a gene; V was cut back by 6 bases and J by 4 bases. CDR3 length: 14 amino acids.